The T cell receptor beta chain described here comes from a study of OX40 agonist ivuxolimab in advanced cancers. For the study at large: The eligibility criteria allowed prior anti-PD-1, anti-PD-L1 or anti-CTLA-4 therapy, and around 38% had some. Partial responses, seen in three patients, involved one hepatocellular carcinoma and two cutaneous melanomas.

Profiling relied on immunoSEQ multiplex PCR, and the TCRdb table lists in-frame clones only, not all of them. Of some 130,000 clones listed, about 93% are singletons. Only one count was recorded for this clone. This CDR3 has 14 residues. Trimming left V 1 base short and J 4 bases short, with 7 bases between. Germline V gene sequence: CDR1 MRHNA, CDR2 SNTAGT. Exclusion applied to patients with autoimmune disease history or systemic immunosuppression. Baseline, cycle 4 day 1, and cycle 7 day 1 were the blood sampling points. This TCR was sampled from an adult with an advanced solid tumor such as melanoma, head and neck, liver or kidney cancer. The chain recombines TRBV6-4 with TRBJ2-2; no firm D call. Specimen: CD4+ or CD8+ T cells sorted from blood, collected in a trial of the OX40 agonist ivuxolimab. The DNA of the CDR3 is TGTGCCAGCAGTGACTGGGCGACCACCGGGGAGCTGTTTTTT. It is translated as CASSDWATTGELFF.